The next 26 T cell receptor beta chains were all read from a single sample in a study of Graves' ophthalmopathy and Graves' hyperthyroidism. Researchers took RNA transcripts and amplified TCR beta CDR3 regions from them. First-round RT-PCR employed HTBI primers, with a second-round multiplex PCR after it. Each CDR3 protein gets one entry after TCRdb re-called the multiplex PCR reads with MiXCR. The sample has about 1.2 million distinct CDR3 sequences, 35% to 40% seen once; the top ten hold 11%. Source material: peripheral blood or thyroid tissue (not recorded which). Receptor source: an adult man with Graves' hyperthyroidism.

The gene calls are TRBV7-9 and TRBJ2-5; D gene unclear. The length of the CDR3 is 14 residues. With 5 bases removed from V and 0 bases from J, the gap between germline ends came to 10 bases. Germline CDR1 reads SEHNR; CDR2 reads FQNEAQ (reference sequence). The CDR3 is CASSRGRYQETQYF. The CDR3 DNA reads TGTGCCAGCAGCCGAGGCAGGTACCAAGAGACCCAGTACTTC. Filled out from reference TRBV7-9 and TRBJ2-5, the complete variable domain reads DTGVSQNPRHKITKRGQNVTFRCDPISEHNRLYWYRQTLGQGPEFLTYFQNEAQLEKSRLLSDRFSAERPKGSFSTLEIQRTEQGDSAMYLCASSRGRYQETQYFGPGTRLLVL.

This clonotype was observed once. The chain uses TRBV27 and TRBJ2-5; D call uncertain. Germline CDR1 MNHEY, CDR2 SMNVEV (reference sequence). Deletions cut 6 bases from V and 2 bases from J, with 10 bases between. The CDR3 sequence is 13 residues long. CDR3 in amino acids: CASSWAIQETQYF. The CDR3 coding sequence is TGTGCCAGCAGCTGGGCAATACAAGAGACCCAGTACTTC.

There are many counts of this clonotype. This chain connects TRBV9 to TRBJ1-1; 9 positions match TRBD1. The germline V gene encodes CDR1 SGDLS and CDR2 YYNGEE. This CDR3 is built from 16 residues. Germline trimming cut 4 bases from V and 3 bases from J; bases unmatched to any gene: 10. CDR3 coding DNA: TGTGCCAGCAGCAAAGGAGGACAGGGGACAGACACTGAAGCTTTCTTT. Protein sequence: CASSKGGQGTDTEAFF.

This clonotype was found once. A much bigger clone sits one base away, suggesting this may be a read error. Written as DNA, the CDR3 is TGTGCCAGCAGCTTAGGCGTTCACCCCCAGCGTTTT. This translates into CASSLGVHPQRF. This sequence joins TRBV7-9 and TRBJ1-5, with no clear D. The germline gives CDR1 SEHNR, CDR2 FQNEAQ (reference sequence). The length of the CDR3 is 12 residues.

A word on this clonotype: Germline and junction disagree at one end, which may indicate a read error. The chain recombines TRBV5-1 with TRBJ1-5; possibly TRBD1 for D (6 bases). From germline, CDR1 is SGHRS and CDR2 YFSETQ. The CDR3 runs to 19 residues. The CDR3 nucleotides are TGTGCCAGCAGCTTGACGGGGCGTTTCAGGGGAGGCTACAATCAGCCCCAGCATTTT. Translation: CASSLTGRFRGGYNQPQHF. Together with reference TRBV5-1 and TRBJ1-5, the CDR3 gives the full variable domain: KAGVTQTPRYLIKTRGQQVTLSCSPISGHRSVSWYQQTPGQGLQFLFEYFSETQRNKGNFPGRFSGRQFSNSRSEMNVSTLELGDSALYLCASSLTGRFRGGYNQPQHFGDGTRLSIL.

In this sample, this clonotype turned up many times. The chain is built from TRBV9 and TRBJ1-4; TRBD1 aligns across 8 bases. Germline lookup yields CDR1 SGDLS and CDR2 YYNGEE. J gave up 8 bases and V 4 bases, and 10 bases lay outside the gene matches. This CDR3 has 15 residues. The CDR3 coding sequence is TGTGCCAGCAGCACGGACAGGGATGTAAGCGAAAAACTGTTTTTT. Its protein is CASSTDRDVSEKLFF.

The J gene is TRBJ1-2, the V gene TRBV10-3; D is possibly TRBD1 (6 bases). Looked up from germline, CDR1 is ENHRY and CDR2 is SYGVKD. CDR3 length: 15 residues. V was clipped by 7 bases and J by 2 bases, with 17 bases between them. The CDR3 region is CAINGGQGKNYGYTF. The CDR3 DNA is TGTGCCATCAATGGGGGGCAGGGAAAGAACTATGGCTACACCTTC.

Concerning this clonotype: This clone may be a read error of a much larger clone one base away. The chain uses TRBV9 and TRBJ1-6, with 9 positions matching TRBD1. CDR1 and CDR2 (germline): SGDLS, YYNGEE. CDR3 length: 14 residues. The CDR3 DNA is TGTGCCAGCAGCCTGACAGGGGGGTTATCACCCCCCCACTTT. This gives the protein CASSLTGGLSPPHF. Variable domain in full (rest from reference TRBV9 and TRBJ1-6): DSGVTQTPKHLITATGQRVTLRCSPRSGDLSVYWYQQSLDQGLQFLIQYYNGEERAKGNILERFSAQQFPDLHSELNLSSLELGDSALYFCASSLTGGLSPPHFGNGTRLTVT.

This clonotype came up many times. The gene calls are TRBV15 and TRBJ1-6; no firm D call. Trimming took off 5 bases at V and 11 bases at J, with 10 bases between the two ends. Germline lookup yields CDR1 LNHNV and CDR2 YYDKDF (reference sequence). The CDR3 extends over 12 amino acids. CDR3 DNA: TGTGCCACCAGCCTCCTGAACGCACCCCTCCACTTT. Its translation is CATSLLNAPLHF.

This clonotype was recorded at least ten times. This rearrangement joins TRBV9 to TRBJ1-2; the match to TRBD1 covers 12 bases. Germline V gene data show CDR1 as SGDLS and CDR2 as YYNGEE. The CDR3 runs 15 residues. V trimming: 3 bases; J trimming: 8 bases; junction bases outside the gene matches: 8. CDR3 sequence: CASSAGDRGHPGYTF. In DNA, the CDR3 is TGTGCCAGCAGCGCCGGGGACAGGGGGCATCCGGGCTACACCTTC.

The table lists this clonotype with a few counts. At one end, the junction sequence differs from germline, possibly due to a read error. The chain recombines TRBV5-8 with TRBJ1-4, with TRBD1 as a possible D gene (6 bases). Germline V gene sequence: CDR1 SGHTS, CDR2 YDEGEE. This CDR3 has 14 amino acids. CDR3 nucleotides: TGCGCCAGCAGCCAATTGCCCGGAGGGGGAAAACTGTTTTTT. Its protein is CASSQLPGGGKLFF.

This clonotype has a count of ten or more. This sequence joins TRBV19 and TRBJ1-6, with D possibly being TRBD1 (5 bases). The CDR3 covers 13 residues. With 4 bases removed from V and 10 bases from J, the gap between germline ends came to 11 bases. Germline V gene lookup returns CDR1 LNHDA and CDR2 SQIVND (reference sequence). CDR3 sequence: CASSTSGTSPLHF. In nucleotides, the CDR3 is TGTGCCAGTAGTACCTCAGGGACGTCACCCCTCCACTTT. The full variable domain, completed using reference TRBV19 and TRBJ1-6, is DGGITQSPKYLFRKEGQNVTLSCEQNLNHDAMYWYRQDPGQGLRLIYYSQIVNDFQKGDIAEGYSVSREKKESFPLTVTSAQKNPTAFYLCASSTSGTSPLHFGNGTRLTVT.

The V call is TRBV15, the J call TRBJ2-7; 13 positions match TRBD2. CDR3 size: 13 residues. Germline loops: CDR1 LNHNV, CDR2 YYDKDF (reference sequence). J gave up 7 bases and V 3 bases, and 0 bases lay outside the gene matches. DNA for the CDR3: TGTGCCACCAGCAGGGGACTAGCGGGAGAGCAGTACTTC. It codes for CATSRGLAGEQYF. Variable domain in full (rest from reference TRBV15 and TRBJ2-7): DAMVIQNPRYQVTQFGKPVTLSCSQTLNHNVMYWYQQKSSQAPKLLFHYYDKDFNNEADTPDNFQSRRPNTSFCFLDIRSPGLGDTAMYLCATSRGLAGEQYFGPGTRLTVT.

For this clonotype: Given a much more abundant clone one base away, this may be a read error. J is TRBJ1-1 and V is TRBV20-1; D call uncertain. The CDR3 sequence is 14 residues long. The germline gives CDR1 DFQATT, CDR2 SNEGSKA (reference sequence). The V and J ends lost 0 bases and 2 bases respectively, with 10 bases between them. The CDR3 region has the DNA TGCAGTGCTAGAGATAACACCCAAAACACTGAAGCTTTCTTT. Protein sequence: CSARDNTQNTEAFF.

V and J are TRBV7-9 and TRBJ2-5, with 8 bases that match TRBD1. The CDR3 length is 15 residues. The V gene end was trimmed by 4 bases and the J gene end by 5 bases; junction bases not matched to a gene: 9. Germline V gene sequence: CDR1 SEHNR, CDR2 FQNEAQ (reference sequence). The CDR3 DNA follows: TGTGCCAGCAGCTCCAGACAGGGGACTTCGGAGACCCAGTACTTC. Encoded protein: CASSSRQGTSETQYF. Full variable domain (missing parts from reference TRBV7-9 and TRBJ2-5): DTGVSQNPRHKITKRGQNVTFRCDPISEHNRLYWYRQTLGQGPEFLTYFQNEAQLEKSRLLSDRFSAERPKGSFSTLEIQRTEQGDSAMYLCASSSRQGTSETQYFGPGTRLLVL.

This clonotype has only a few counts. The genes are TRBV19 and TRBJ1-4; D call uncertain. The CDR3 covers 15 residues. CDR1 and CDR2 from the germline V gene are LNHDA and SQIVND (reference sequence). Deletions cut 6 bases from V and 10 bases from J, with 21 bases between. For the CDR3, the DNA is TGTGCCAGTAGGTCCGGGAGAGACCTGGCGGGAAAACTGTTTTTT. Translated: CASRSGRDLAGKLFF.

A note on this clonotype: The CDR3 does not close with the conserved phenylalanine or tryptophan, likely indicating a read error. This chain links TRBV5-1 with TRBJ1-1; tentatively, D is TRBD1 (5 bases). This CDR3 contains 13 residues. Germline V lookup: CDR1 SGHRS, CDR2 YFSETQ. Trimming stripped 0 bases from V and 4 bases from J, with 7 bases between. The CDR3 reads CASSLGGGTEAFS. The CDR3 DNA sequence: TGCGCCAGCAGCTTGGGTGGGGGCACTGAAGCTTTCTCT.

V and J are TRBV9 and TRBJ2-5; 11 nucleotides match TRBD1. The CDR3 loop spans 17 amino acids. J lost 4 bases, V lost 0 bases, and 8 bases had no gene match. Germline V gives CDR1 SGDLS, CDR2 YYNGEE. CDR3 nucleotides: TGTGCCAGCAGCGTAGACGGGACAGGGGGTTTAAGAGAGACCCAGTACTTC. This sequence encodes CASSVDGTGGLRETQYF.

The chain uses TRBV30 and TRBJ1-1; TRBD1 might be the D (5 bases). V dropped 4 bases and J dropped 1 base, with 10 bases sitting between them. The CDR3 has 13 amino acids. The germline CDR1 and CDR2 sequences are GTSNPN and SVGIG (reference sequence). This chain's CDR3 is CAWTPGRNTEAFF. In nucleotides, the CDR3 is TGTGCCTGGACCCCAGGGAGGAACACTGAAGCTTTCTTT.

The chain recombines TRBV6-6 with TRBJ1-1, with D uncertain. Trimming removed 3 bases at V and 2 bases at J, with 7 bases between. This CDR3 is built from 13 residues. In germline, CDR1 is MNHNY, CDR2 SVGAGI (reference sequence). The CDR3 coding sequence is TGTGCCAGCAGTTATCTACCAAACACTGAAGCTTTCTTT. This gives the protein CASSYLPNTEAFF.

V and J are TRBV29-1 and TRBJ1-1; D is ambiguous. V lost 4 bases and J lost 0, with 12 bases in between. The CDR3 consists of 14 residues. The germline V gene encodes CDR1 SQVTM and CDR2 ANQGSEA. The chain's CDR3 is CSVAPGAVNTEAFF. DNA for the CDR3: TGCAGCGTTGCCCCGGGAGCAGTGAACACTGAAGCTTTCTTT.

The chain couples TRBV7-9 to TRBJ2-5; 11 bases match TRBD2. Germline CDR1 SEHNR, CDR2 FQNEAQ (reference sequence). V lost 4 bases and J lost 0; bases outside the gene matches: 4. CDR3 length: 16 residues. As DNA, the CDR3 is TGTGCCAGCAGCTCACAGGGACTAGCGGACCAAGAGACCCAGTACTTC. It encodes CASSSQGLADQETQYF. Supplemented by reference TRBV7-9 and TRBJ2-5, the full variable domain reads DTGVSQNPRHKITKRGQNVTFRCDPISEHNRLYWYRQTLGQGPEFLTYFQNEAQLEKSRLLSDRFSAERPKGSFSTLEIQRTEQGDSAMYLCASSSQGLADQETQYFGPGTRLLVL.

J is TRBJ2-7 and V is TRBV27; 7 bases are shared with TRBD2. The CDR3 loop spans 17 amino acids. Unmatched junction bases numbered 16, after V lost 5 bases and J lost 3 bases. CDR1 is MNHEY and CDR2 is SMNVEV in the germline V gene (reference sequence). CDR3 sequence: CASSPRTRPNLGYEQYF. The CDR3 DNA reads as TGTGCCAGCAGTCCACGGACTAGACCGAACCTCGGCTACGAGCAGTACTTC.

This chain connects TRBV5-1 to TRBJ1-4; D is possibly TRBD1 (6 bases). Per germline, CDR1 SGHRS and CDR2 YFSETQ. V was cut by 4 bases and J by 7 bases, with 23 bases left in between. The CDR3 is 17 amino acids. The CDR3 DNA is TGCGCCAGCAGCCAAGACCCCGGGGGGGCGCTTGTTGAAAAACTGTTTTTT. It codes for CASSQDPGGALVEKLFF.

This chain joins TRBV28 and TRBJ1-2; 7 bases line up with TRBD1. V was clipped by 6 bases and J by 8 bases; unmatched bases: 6. The V gene's germline CDR1 is MDHEN and CDR2 SYDVKM. This CDR3 region has 12 residues. This CDR3 is CASRGGWGGYTF. In DNA, the CDR3 is TGTGCCAGCAGAGGGGGCTGGGGAGGCTACACCTTC.

Only one count was recorded for this clonotype. The gene calls are TRBV11-2 and TRBJ2-2, with TRBD1 matching 7 bases. CDR3 length equals 15 residues. V shed 5 bases, J shed 6 bases, and the junction held 9 bases outside the gene matches. Per the germline V gene, CDR1 is SGHAT and CDR2 is FQNNGV. CDR3 nucleotides: TGTGCCAGCAGCCAGGAGACAGGGTACGCCGGGGAGCTGTTTTTT. The encoded protein is CASSQETGYAGELFF.